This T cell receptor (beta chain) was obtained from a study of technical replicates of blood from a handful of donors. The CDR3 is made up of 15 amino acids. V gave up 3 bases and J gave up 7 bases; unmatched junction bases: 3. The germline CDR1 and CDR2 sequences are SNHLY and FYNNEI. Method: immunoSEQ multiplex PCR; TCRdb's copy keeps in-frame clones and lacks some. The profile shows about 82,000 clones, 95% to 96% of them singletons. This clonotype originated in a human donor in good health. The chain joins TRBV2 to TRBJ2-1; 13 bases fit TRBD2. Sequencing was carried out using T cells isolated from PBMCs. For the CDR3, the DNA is TGTGCCAGCAGTGAGGAGGGACTAGCGGGAAATGAGCAGTTCTTC. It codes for CASSEEGLAGNEQFF.